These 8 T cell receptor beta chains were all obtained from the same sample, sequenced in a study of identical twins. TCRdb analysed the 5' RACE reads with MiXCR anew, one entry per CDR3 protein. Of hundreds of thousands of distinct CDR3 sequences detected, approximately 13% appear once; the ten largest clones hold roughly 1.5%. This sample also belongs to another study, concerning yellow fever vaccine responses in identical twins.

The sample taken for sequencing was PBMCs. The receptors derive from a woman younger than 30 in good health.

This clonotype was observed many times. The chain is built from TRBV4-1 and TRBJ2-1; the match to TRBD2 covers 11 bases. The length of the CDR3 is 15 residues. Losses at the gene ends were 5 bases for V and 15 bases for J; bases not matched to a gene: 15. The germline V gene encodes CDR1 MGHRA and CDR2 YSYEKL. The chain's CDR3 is CASSGRLAGSDWTFF. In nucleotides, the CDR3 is TGCGCCAGCAGCGGCCGACTAGCGGGGAGCGATTGGACGTTCTTC.

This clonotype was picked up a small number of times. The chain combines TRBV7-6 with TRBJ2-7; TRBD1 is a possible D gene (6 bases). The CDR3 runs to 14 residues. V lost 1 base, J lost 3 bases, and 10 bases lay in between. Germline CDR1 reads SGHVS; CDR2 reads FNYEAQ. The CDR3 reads CASSLVKDSYEQYF. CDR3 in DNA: TGTGCCAGCAGCTTAGTAAAGGACAGCTACGAGCAGTACTTC.

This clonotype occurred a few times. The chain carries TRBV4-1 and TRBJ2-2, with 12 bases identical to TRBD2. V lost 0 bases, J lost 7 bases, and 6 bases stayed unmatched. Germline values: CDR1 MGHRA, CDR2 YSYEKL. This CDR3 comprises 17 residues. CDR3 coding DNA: TGCGCCAGCAGCCAAGAATACCTAGCGGGAGGGTTCGGGGAGCTGTTTTTT. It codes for CASSQEYLAGGFGELFF.

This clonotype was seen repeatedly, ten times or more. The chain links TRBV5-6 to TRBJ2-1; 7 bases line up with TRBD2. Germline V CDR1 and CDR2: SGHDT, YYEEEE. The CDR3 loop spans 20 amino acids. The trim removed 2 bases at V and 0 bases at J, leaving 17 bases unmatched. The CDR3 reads CASSFSWGGSGPSSYNEQFF. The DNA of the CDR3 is TGTGCCAGCAGCTTCTCTTGGGGGGGTAGCGGGCCCAGCTCCTACAATGAGCAGTTCTTC.

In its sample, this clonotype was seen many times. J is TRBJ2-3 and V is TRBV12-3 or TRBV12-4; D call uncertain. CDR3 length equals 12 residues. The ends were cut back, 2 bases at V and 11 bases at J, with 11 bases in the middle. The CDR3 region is CASSLLLRLQYF. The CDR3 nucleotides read TGTGCCAGCAGTTTACTGCTTAGGTTGCAGTATTTT.

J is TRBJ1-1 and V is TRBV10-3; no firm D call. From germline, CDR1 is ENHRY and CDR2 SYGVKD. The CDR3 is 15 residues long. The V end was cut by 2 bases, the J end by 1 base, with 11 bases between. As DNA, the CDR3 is TGTGCCATCAGTGAGGGAACAGTGGAGAACACTGAAGCTTTCTTT. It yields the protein CAISEGTVENTEAFF.

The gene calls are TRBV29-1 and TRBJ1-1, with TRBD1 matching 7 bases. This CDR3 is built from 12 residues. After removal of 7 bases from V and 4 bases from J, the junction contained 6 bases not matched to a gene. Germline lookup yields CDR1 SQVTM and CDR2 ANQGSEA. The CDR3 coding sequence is TGCAGCGCCCGACAGGGTCGCACTGAAGCTTTCTTT. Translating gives CSARQGRTEAFF.

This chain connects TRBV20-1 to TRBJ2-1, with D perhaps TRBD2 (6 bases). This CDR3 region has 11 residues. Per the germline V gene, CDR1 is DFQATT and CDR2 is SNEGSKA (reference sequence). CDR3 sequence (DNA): TGCAGCCGAGGGACTTACAATGAGCAGTTCTTC. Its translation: CSRGTYNEQFF.